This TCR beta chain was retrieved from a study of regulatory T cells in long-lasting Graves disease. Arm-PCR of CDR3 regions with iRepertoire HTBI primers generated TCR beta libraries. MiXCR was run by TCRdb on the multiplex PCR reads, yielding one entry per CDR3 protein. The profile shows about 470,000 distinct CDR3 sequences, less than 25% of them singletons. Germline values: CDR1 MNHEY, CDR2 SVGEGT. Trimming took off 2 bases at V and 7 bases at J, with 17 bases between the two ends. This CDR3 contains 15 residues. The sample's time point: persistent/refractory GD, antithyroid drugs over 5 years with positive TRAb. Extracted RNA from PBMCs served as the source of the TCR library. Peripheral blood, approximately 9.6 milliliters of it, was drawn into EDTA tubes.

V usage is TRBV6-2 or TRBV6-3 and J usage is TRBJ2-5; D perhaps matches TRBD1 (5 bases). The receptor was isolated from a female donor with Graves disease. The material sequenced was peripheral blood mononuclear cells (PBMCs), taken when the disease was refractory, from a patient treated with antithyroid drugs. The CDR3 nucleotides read TGTGCCAGCAGTTACAGTGGACACCGGGTGGGGACCCAGTACTTC. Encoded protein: CASSYSGHRVGTQYF.